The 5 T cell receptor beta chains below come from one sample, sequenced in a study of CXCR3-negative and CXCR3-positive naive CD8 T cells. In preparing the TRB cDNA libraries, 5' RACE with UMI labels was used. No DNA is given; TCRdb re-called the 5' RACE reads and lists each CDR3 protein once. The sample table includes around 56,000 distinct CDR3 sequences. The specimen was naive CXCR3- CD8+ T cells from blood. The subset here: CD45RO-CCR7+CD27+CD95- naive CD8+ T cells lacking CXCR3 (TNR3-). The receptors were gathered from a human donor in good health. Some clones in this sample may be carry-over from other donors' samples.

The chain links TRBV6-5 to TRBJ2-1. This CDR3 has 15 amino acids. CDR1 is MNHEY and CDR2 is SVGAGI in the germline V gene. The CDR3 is CASSYWESSYNEQFF.

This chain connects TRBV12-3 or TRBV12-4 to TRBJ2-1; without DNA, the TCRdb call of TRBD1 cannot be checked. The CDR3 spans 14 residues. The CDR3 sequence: CASSFYEVTGEQFF.

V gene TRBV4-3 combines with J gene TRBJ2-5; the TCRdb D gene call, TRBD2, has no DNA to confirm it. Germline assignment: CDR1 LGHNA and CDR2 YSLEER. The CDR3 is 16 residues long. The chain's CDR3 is CASSQDLVGYGETQYF.

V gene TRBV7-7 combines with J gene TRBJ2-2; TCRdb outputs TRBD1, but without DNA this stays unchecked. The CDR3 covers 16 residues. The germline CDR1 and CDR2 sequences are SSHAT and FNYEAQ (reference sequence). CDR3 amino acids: CASSYDRDRGDGELFF.

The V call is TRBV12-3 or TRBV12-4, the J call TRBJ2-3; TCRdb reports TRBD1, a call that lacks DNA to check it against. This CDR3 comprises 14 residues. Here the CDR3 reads CASSSAGAFDTQYF.